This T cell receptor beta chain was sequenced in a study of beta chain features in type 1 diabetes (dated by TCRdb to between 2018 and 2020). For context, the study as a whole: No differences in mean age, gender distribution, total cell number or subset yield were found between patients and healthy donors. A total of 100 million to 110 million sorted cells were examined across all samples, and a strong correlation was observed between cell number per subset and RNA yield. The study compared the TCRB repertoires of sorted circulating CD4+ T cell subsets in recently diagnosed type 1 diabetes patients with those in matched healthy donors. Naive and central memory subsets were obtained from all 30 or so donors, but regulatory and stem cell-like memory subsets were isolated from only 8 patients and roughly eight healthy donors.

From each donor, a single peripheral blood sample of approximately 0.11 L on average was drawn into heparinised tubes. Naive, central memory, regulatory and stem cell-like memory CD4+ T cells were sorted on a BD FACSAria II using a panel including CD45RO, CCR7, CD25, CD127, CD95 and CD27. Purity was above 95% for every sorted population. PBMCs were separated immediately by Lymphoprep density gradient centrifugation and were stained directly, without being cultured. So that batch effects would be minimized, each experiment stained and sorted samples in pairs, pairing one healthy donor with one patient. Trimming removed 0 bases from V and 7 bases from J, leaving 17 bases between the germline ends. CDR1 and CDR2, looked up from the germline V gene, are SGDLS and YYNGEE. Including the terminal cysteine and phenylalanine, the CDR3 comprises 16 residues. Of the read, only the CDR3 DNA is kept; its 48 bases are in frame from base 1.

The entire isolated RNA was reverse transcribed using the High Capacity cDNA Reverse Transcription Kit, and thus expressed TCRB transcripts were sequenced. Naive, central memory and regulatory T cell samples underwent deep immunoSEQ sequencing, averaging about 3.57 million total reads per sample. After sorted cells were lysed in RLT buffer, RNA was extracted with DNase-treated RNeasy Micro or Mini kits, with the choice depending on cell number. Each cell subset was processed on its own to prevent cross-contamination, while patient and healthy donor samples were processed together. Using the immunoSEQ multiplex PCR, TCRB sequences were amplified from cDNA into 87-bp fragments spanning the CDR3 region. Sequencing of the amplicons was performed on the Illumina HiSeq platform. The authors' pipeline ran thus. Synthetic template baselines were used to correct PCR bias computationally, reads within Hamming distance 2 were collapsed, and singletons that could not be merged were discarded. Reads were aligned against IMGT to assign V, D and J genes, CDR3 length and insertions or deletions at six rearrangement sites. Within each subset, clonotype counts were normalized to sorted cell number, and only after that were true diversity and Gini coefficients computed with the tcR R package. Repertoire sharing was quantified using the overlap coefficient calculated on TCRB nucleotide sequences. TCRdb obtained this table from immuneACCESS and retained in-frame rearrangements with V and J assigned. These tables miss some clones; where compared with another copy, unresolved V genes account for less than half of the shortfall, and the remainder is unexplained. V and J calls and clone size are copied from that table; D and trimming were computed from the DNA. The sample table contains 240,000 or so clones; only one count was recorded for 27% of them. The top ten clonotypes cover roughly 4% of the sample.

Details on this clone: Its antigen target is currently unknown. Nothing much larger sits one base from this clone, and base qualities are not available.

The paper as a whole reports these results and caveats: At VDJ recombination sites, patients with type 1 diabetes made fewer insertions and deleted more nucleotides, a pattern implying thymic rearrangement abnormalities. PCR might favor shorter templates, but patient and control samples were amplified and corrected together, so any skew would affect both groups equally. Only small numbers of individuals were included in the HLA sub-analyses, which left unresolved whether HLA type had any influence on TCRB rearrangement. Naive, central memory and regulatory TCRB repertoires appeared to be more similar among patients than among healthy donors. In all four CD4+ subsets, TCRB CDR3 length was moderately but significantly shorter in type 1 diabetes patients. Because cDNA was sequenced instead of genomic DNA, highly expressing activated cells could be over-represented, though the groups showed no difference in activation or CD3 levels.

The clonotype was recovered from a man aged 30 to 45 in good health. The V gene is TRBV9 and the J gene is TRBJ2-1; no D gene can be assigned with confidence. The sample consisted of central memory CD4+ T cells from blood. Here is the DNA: TGTGCCAGCAGCGTAGATCCTTGGGCGGTAGGGAATGAGCAGTTCTTC. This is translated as CASSVDPWAVGNEQFF.